The 31 T cell receptor beta chains below were found in one sample sequenced in a study of OX40 agonist ivuxolimab in advanced cancers. Generated by immunoSEQ multiplex PCR, the TCRdb table keeps only in-frame clones and is missing some. The table has some 90,000 clones, 92% seen once. The specimen was CD4+ or CD8+ T cells sorted from blood, collected in a trial of the OX40 agonist ivuxolimab. Receptors originate from an adult with an advanced solid tumor such as melanoma, head and neck, liver or kidney cancer.

The chain has TRBV29-1 and TRBJ2-7, with D perhaps TRBD2 (5 bases). V gave up 7 bases and J gave up 3 bases, with 22 bases separating them. Germline CDR1 SQVTM, CDR2 ANQGSEA. CDR3 length equals 15 residues. CDR3 loop: CSDPTRPGVLYEQYF. DNA of the CDR3: TGCAGCGACCCGACTCGACCCGGGGTCCTCTACGAGCAGTACTTC.

This chain links TRBV19 with TRBJ1-5, with D tentatively TRBD1 (6 bases). Germline V gene sequence: CDR1 LNHDA, CDR2 SQIVND (reference sequence). CDR3 size: 14 residues. CDR3 in amino acids: CSSGVHLPNQPQHF. The CDR3 coding sequence is TGTTCCTCAGGGGTCCACTTACCCAATCAGCCCCAGCATTTT.

This chain uses TRBV4-1 with TRBJ2-7; 12 nucleotides agree with TRBD1. V gave up 1 base and J gave up 9 bases; unmatched junction bases: 13. This CDR3 is 17 amino acids long. CDR1 MGHRA and CDR2 YSYEKL come from the germline V gene. CDR3 sequence: CASSQASTRDRGPVQYF. In DNA, the CDR3 is TGCGCCAGCAGCCAAGCCTCAACCCGGGACAGGGGGCCGGTGCAGTACTTC.

CDR3 protein: CSVGGQTGNEQYF. The CDR3 region has the DNA TGCAGCGTTGGAGGCCAGACAGGGAACGAGCAGTACTTC. The chain joins TRBV29-1 to TRBJ2-7, with TRBD1 matching 7 bases. V dropped 4 bases and J dropped 5; count of bases not matched to a gene: 8. Germline-derived CDR1 and CDR2 are SQVTM and ANQGSEA. CDR3 length equals 13 residues.

The genes are TRBV10-1 and TRBJ1-1, with D possibly TRBD1 on 5 matching bases. CDR3 length equals 15 residues. Between the trimmed V and J ends, which lost 6 bases and 1 base, there was a span of 15 bases. Germline lookup yields CDR1 WNHNN and CDR2 SYGVQD (reference sequence). CDR3 in DNA: TGCGCCAGCAGGGGGACCTTGGATTCGAACACTGAAGCTTTCTTT. It codes for CASRGTLDSNTEAFF.

In DNA, the CDR3 is TGTGCCATCGGACTAGCAATCGGAGAGGAGCAGTTCTTC. It is translated as CAIGLAIGEEQFF. The chain uses TRBV10-3 and TRBJ2-1; TRBD2 matches at 8 bases. In germline, CDR1 is ENHRY, CDR2 SYGVKD. This CDR3 contains 13 residues. The junction had 10 bases not matched to a gene; V was cut back by 8 bases and J by 10 bases.

This chain uses TRBV4-3 with TRBJ2-3; D is undetermined. V was clipped by 0 bases and J by 4 bases, with 14 bases between them. Germline V CDR1 and CDR2: LGHNA, YSLEER. The length of the CDR3 is 16 residues. The CDR3 DNA is TGCGCCAGCAGCCAAGATTACGGCAGTTGGGCAGATACGCAGTATTTT. Its translation is CASSQDYGSWADTQYF.

V gene TRBV2 combines with J gene TRBJ2-1; TRBD2 aligns across 12 bases. Germline CDR1 SNHLY, CDR2 FYNNEI. The CDR3 is made up of 17 amino acids. J gave up 0 bases and V 6 bases, and 6 bases lay outside the gene matches. The CDR3 protein is CASRPTSGSPSYNEQFF. In DNA form, the CDR3 reads TGTGCCAGCAGGCCGACTAGCGGGAGTCCCTCCTACAATGAGCAGTTCTTC.

The chain uses TRBV29-1 and TRBJ2-5; possible D gene TRBD2, 5 bases. The CDR3 is 18 amino acids. Per the germline V gene, CDR1 is SQVTM and CDR2 is ANQGSEA. Trimming took off 3 bases at V and 1 base at J, with 24 bases between the two ends. Here the CDR3 reads CSVDGEGFNRLFQETQYF. CDR3 nucleotide sequence: TGCAGCGTTGACGGGGAAGGGTTTAACCGGCTCTTCCAAGAGACCCAGTACTTC.

The V and J genes are TRBV29-1 and TRBJ2-2, with a possible D match to TRBD2 (5 bases). From germline, CDR1 is SQVTM and CDR2 ANQGSEA. Trimming removed 0 bases from V and 1 base from J, with 6 bases in between. This CDR3 comprises 14 residues. The CDR3 DNA reads TGCAGCGTTGAAGACGGGGTGAACACCGGGGAGCTGTTTTTT. This encodes CSVEDGVNTGELFF.

The gene calls are TRBV27 and TRBJ2-3; D is uncertain. V dropped 5 bases and J dropped 0 bases, with 9 bases sitting between them. This CDR3 is 14 amino acids long. The germline V gene has CDR1 MNHEY and CDR2 SMNVEV (reference sequence). The CDR3 protein is CASSLGRSTDTQYF. The CDR3 DNA is TGTGCCAGCAGTCTCGGCCGTAGCACAGATACGCAGTATTTT.

The sample holds one count of this clone. V is TRBV13 and J is TRBJ2-7, with no clear D. The CDR3 extends over 14 amino acids. CDR1 and CDR2 from the germline V gene are PRHDT and FYEKMQ (reference sequence). V was cut by 4 bases and J by 0 bases, with 10 bases left in between. CDR3 amino acids: CASSSYTSSYEQYF. The DNA for the CDR3 is TGTGCCAGCAGCTCCTATACGAGCTCCTACGAGCAGTACTTC.

Written as DNA, the CDR3 is TGCGCCAGCAGCCCCAAACCCACCGGGGAGCTGTTTTTT. As protein: CASSPKPTGELFF. The rearrangement links TRBV5-1 to TRBJ2-2; D not resolved. CDR1 is SGHRS, CDR2 YFSETQ, per germline. This CDR3 region has 13 residues. V was clipped by 4 bases and J by 4 bases, with 8 bases between them.

The genes are TRBV18 and TRBJ2-5; D not certain. The CDR3 runs 13 residues. Trimming removed 3 bases from V and 2 bases from J, with 7 bases in between. Germline-derived CDR1 and CDR2 are KGHSH and LQKENI. CDR3 residues: CASSPPEQETQYF. Written as DNA, the CDR3 is TGTGCCAGCTCACCGCCGGAACAAGAGACCCAGTACTTC.

CDR3 protein: CASQGVDTDTQYF. CDR3 DNA sequence: TGCGCCAGCCAAGGGGTGGACACAGATACGCAGTATTTT. The gene calls are TRBV10-2 and TRBJ2-3, with D perhaps TRBD1 (5 bases). The germline V gene has CDR1 WSHSY and CDR2 SAAADI. The CDR3 has 13 residues. Deletions cut 8 bases from V and 2 bases from J, with 11 bases between.

The rearrangement uses TRBV27 and TRBJ1-5; no definite D call. Germline V lookup: CDR1 MNHEY, CDR2 SMNVEV (reference sequence). Trimming cost V 8 bases and J 5 bases, with 13 bases left between them. The CDR3 sequence is 13 residues long. CDR3 loop: CASAGNEYQPQHF. CDR3 in DNA: TGTGCCAGCGCGGGAAACGAATATCAGCCCCAGCATTTT.

The chain combines TRBV27 with TRBJ2-1; D not certain. This CDR3 is built from 15 residues. Per the germline V gene, CDR1 is MNHEY and CDR2 is SMNVEV (reference sequence). Deletions cut 3 bases from V and 0 bases from J, with 9 bases between. CDR3 in DNA: TGTGCCAGCAGTTTGCGGTTTAGCTCCTACAATGAGCAGTTCTTC. It is translated as CASSLRFSSYNEQFF.

The chain joins TRBV27 to TRBJ1-5; TRBD1 is a possible D gene (5 bases). This CDR3 is 15 amino acids long. Germline V CDR1 and CDR2: MNHEY, SMNVEV (reference sequence). Trimming shortened V by 6 bases and J by 0 bases, and 12 bases separated the two germline ends. The CDR3 spells CASRDQGLSNQPQHF. CDR3 bases: TGTGCCAGCAGGGACCAGGGACTTAGCAATCAGCCCCAGCATTTT.

This chain joins TRBV5-1 and TRBJ2-1, with D tentatively TRBD1 (6 bases). Trimming stripped 7 bases from V and 4 bases from J, with 21 bases between. The CDR3 totals 16 residues. Germline values: CDR1 SGHRS, CDR2 YFSETQ. The CDR3, as DNA: TGCGCCAGCTACCCCTCCAGGGGCCAAGGATACAATGAGCAGTTCTTC. Its protein is CASYPSRGQGYNEQFF.

The V call is TRBV5-1, the J call TRBJ2-5, with 14 bases identical to TRBD2. Unmatched junction bases numbered 23, after V lost 6 bases and J lost 4 bases. The CDR3 is 21 residues long. Germline loops: CDR1 SGHRS, CDR2 YFSETQ. DNA of the CDR3: TGCGCCAGCATCGGGACCTTAACGGGACTAGCGGGAGAAGGACCAACAGAGACCCAGTACTTC. Protein product: CASIGTLTGLAGEGPTETQYF.

Only one count was recorded for this clone. The V gene is TRBV27, the J gene TRBJ2-7; 8 nucleotides match TRBD1. Germline CDR1 and CDR2: MNHEY and SMNVEV (reference sequence). With 5 bases clipped from V and 6 bases from J, the junction kept 9 bases outside the gene matches. This CDR3 contains 14 residues. In DNA, the CDR3 is TGTGCCAGCAGTCCGGACAGGGCGCAGGGCGAGCAGTACTTC. This encodes CASSPDRAQGEQYF.

The rearrangement links TRBV11-2 to TRBJ2-7, with D perhaps given as TRBD1 or TRBD2 (5 bases each). There are 15 residues in the CDR3. The V gene lost 2 bases and the J gene lost 0 bases, with 11 bases spanning the gap. Per the germline V gene, CDR1 is SGHAT and CDR2 is FQNNGV. The CDR3 protein is CASSLRWDASYEQYF. In nucleotides, the CDR3 is TGTGCCAGCAGCTTAAGGTGGGACGCCTCCTACGAGCAGTACTTC.

This sequence joins TRBV29-1 and TRBJ2-3; TRBD2 matches at 10 bases. The CDR3 is 15 residues long. Trimming removed 4 bases from V and 2 bases from J; junction bases left unmatched: 6. The germline gives CDR1 SQVTM, CDR2 ANQGSEA. In nucleotides, the CDR3 is TGCAGCGTTGGAGTAGCGGGGGGTTCCACAGATACGCAGTATTTT. Translated: CSVGVAGGSTDTQYF.

This chain uses TRBV19 with TRBJ2-3; TRBD2 might be the D (6 bases). The germline V gene encodes CDR1 LNHDA and CDR2 SQIVND (reference sequence). CDR3 length: 12 amino acids. Trimming removed 0 bases at V and 10 bases at J, with 8 bases between. CDR3 sequence (DNA): TGTGCCAGTAGTATAGAACCGGGAGCGCAGTATTTT. Its translation is CASSIEPGAQYF.

V and J are TRBV19 and TRBJ2-7; TRBD2 agrees at 12 bases. Germline CDR1 LNHDA, CDR2 SQIVND (reference sequence). The CDR3 consists of 15 residues. V lost 5 bases and J lost 4; bases outside the gene matches: 6. The CDR3 sequence is CASSGRTSGEYEQYF. The CDR3 nucleotides are TGTGCCAGTAGTGGGAGGACTAGCGGGGAGTACGAGCAGTACTTC.

This chain links TRBV25-1 with TRBJ2-1, with D unresolved. Germline V gene lookup returns CDR1 MGHDK and CDR2 SYGVNS. V lost 4 bases and J lost 0, with 7 bases in between. The CDR3 has 14 amino acids. Here the CDR3 DNA reads TGTGCCAGCAGTGGCCCCACCTCCTACAATGAGCAGTTCTTC. Translation: CASSGPTSYNEQFF.

The V and J genes are TRBV6-6 and TRBJ1-2; D remains ambiguous. Trimming removed 8 bases from V and 9 bases from J, with 4 bases in between. The CDR3 spans 8 residues. CDR1 and CDR2 from the germline V gene are MNHNY and SVGAGI (reference sequence). The CDR3 reads CASSSYTF. The CDR3 bases are TGTGCCAGCTCTAGCTACACCTTC.

This chain connects TRBV5-6 to TRBJ2-3; D gene uncertain. The V gene's germline CDR1 is SGHDT and CDR2 YYEEEE. This CDR3 has 12 residues. V gave up 0 bases and J gave up 8 bases, with 7 bases separating them. The DNA of the CDR3 is TGTGCCAGCAGCTTGGCTAAGGGTACGCAGTATTTT. Its protein product is CASSLAKGTQYF.

The rearrangement uses TRBV5-1 and TRBJ1-4; TRBD1 agrees at 11 bases. With 4 bases clipped from V and 8 bases from J, the junction kept 4 bases outside the gene matches. CDR3 size: 14 residues. CDR1 SGHRS and CDR2 YFSETQ come from the germline V gene. The chain's CDR3 is CASSTGQGGEKLFF. The CDR3 bases are TGCGCCAGCAGCACGGGACAGGGGGGCGAAAAACTGTTTTTT.

The J gene is TRBJ2-2, the V gene TRBV5-1; 7 bases fit TRBD2. V shed 2 bases, J shed 2 bases, and the junction held 6 bases outside the gene matches. The CDR3 extends over 16 amino acids. The germline gives CDR1 SGHRS, CDR2 YFSETQ. This CDR3 reads CASSFSSGINTGELFF. CDR3 bases: TGCGCCAGCAGCTTTTCAAGCGGGATTAACACCGGGGAGCTGTTTTTT.

This rearrangement joins TRBV4-1 to TRBJ2-1, with D perhaps matching TRBD1 (5 bases). This CDR3 is 13 amino acids long. Per germline, CDR1 MGHRA and CDR2 YSYEKL. Trimming stripped 3 bases from V and 6 bases from J, with 9 bases between. Here the CDR3 DNA reads TGCGCCAGCAGCCAGACAAGGGGCAATGAGCAGTTCTTC. Its protein product is CASSQTRGNEQFF.